These 25 T cell receptor beta chains came from one sample sequenced in a study of vaccination effects on CD4 cells after COVID-19. The authors isolated CD4+ T cells after around 9 days of culture. All participants had two doses of either the BNT162b2 or mRNA-1273 vaccine. Antigen specificity for these receptors is unknown. Generated by immunoSEQ multiplex PCR, the TCRdb table keeps only in-frame clones and is missing some. The table includes tens of thousands of clones, around 73% detected once. Material: CD4+ T cells from PBMCs cultured without peptide, obtained after COVID-19 vaccination. The source of these receptors is a human donor who received a COVID-19 vaccine.

The rearrangement joins TRBV5-4 to TRBJ2-5; 10 bases align to TRBD2. V shed 0 bases and J 5 bases; nucleotides not matched to a gene: 4. The germline V gene encodes CDR1 SGHNT and CDR2 YYREEE (reference sequence). This CDR3 has 15 amino acids. The CDR3 here is CASSLAGSGGETQYF. In nucleotides, the CDR3 is TGTGCCAGCAGCTTGGCTGGTAGCGGGGGGGAGACCCAGTACTTC.

The chain recombines TRBV27 with TRBJ1-2, with TRBD1 matching over 7 bases. Germline V gene lookup returns CDR1 MNHEY and CDR2 SMNVEV (reference sequence). This CDR3 contains 14 residues. Trimming cost V 3 bases and J 8 bases; bases outside gene matches: 9. CDR3 sequence: CASSFSEGARGYTF. CDR3 bases: TGTGCCAGCAGTTTTTCAGAGGGGGCGCGCGGCTACACCTTC.

This clone occurred a few times. The J gene is TRBJ2-5, the V gene TRBV5-6; TRBD1 agrees at 7 bases. Trimming cost V 4 bases and J 5 bases; bases outside gene matches: 11. Germline V lookup: CDR1 SGHDT, CDR2 YYEEEE. The CDR3 loop spans 15 amino acids. CDR3 residues: CASSQEQGLGETQYF. The CDR3 DNA reads as TGTGCCAGCAGCCAAGAACAGGGGTTGGGGGAGACCCAGTACTTC.

The V and J genes are TRBV15 and TRBJ2-7; D is unresolved. CDR3 size: 13 residues. Trimming removed 0 bases at V and 3 bases at J, with 6 bases between. CDR1 is LNHNV, CDR2 YYDKDF, per germline (reference sequence). As DNA, the CDR3 is TGTGCCACCAGCAGAGACTTTAACTACGAGCAGTACGTC. This gives the protein CATSRDFNYEQYV.

The chain is built from TRBV4-1 and TRBJ1-6; D gene unclear. Germline assignment: CDR1 MGHRA and CDR2 YSYEKL. V was cut by 3 bases and J by 5 bases, with 8 bases left in between. CDR3 length: 14 residues. The CDR3 nucleotides are TGCGCCAGCAGCCAGCGGGTAGATAATTCACCCCTCCACTTT. Translated, it gives CASSQRVDNSPLHF.

The chain carries TRBV7-8 and TRBJ1-1; D ambiguous. The CDR3 totals 14 residues. Trimming removed 5 bases at V and 4 bases at J, with 14 bases between. The germline V gene has CDR1 SGHVS and CDR2 FQNEAQ. The CDR3: CASSLHPARTEAFF. In nucleotides, the CDR3 is TGTGCCAGCAGCCTTCACCCCGCCCGCACTGAAGCTTTCTTT.

The chain couples TRBV12-3 or TRBV12-4 to TRBJ2-5; D not certain. This CDR3 has 11 residues. Trimming shortened V by 2 bases and J by 4 bases, and 2 bases separated the two germline ends. The CDR3: CASSLLETQYF. DNA for the CDR3: TGTGCCAGCAGTTTATTAGAGACCCAGTACTTC.

This chain joins TRBV10-2 and TRBJ2-5, with 11 bases identical to TRBD1. V dropped 4 bases and J dropped 5; count of bases not matched to a gene: 3. The CDR3 is made up of 14 amino acids. Germline CDR1 WSHSY, CDR2 SAAADI. For the CDR3, the DNA is TGCGCCAGCAGTGGGACAGGGGGCGAGGAGACCCAGTACTTC. Protein product: CASSGTGGEETQYF.

CDR3 protein: CATQRPNVDEQYV. For the CDR3, the DNA is TGTGCCACTCAACGGCCAAACGTAGACGAGCAGTACGTC. This chain uses TRBV10-3 with TRBJ2-7, with no clear D. The CDR3 is made up of 13 amino acids. Germline V gives CDR1 ENHRY, CDR2 SYGVKD. V was pared by 10 bases and J by 5 bases, with 18 bases between.

The genes are TRBV24-1 and TRBJ2-5; D possibly uses TRBD1 or TRBD2 (5 bases each). Trimming removed 5 bases at V and 7 bases at J, with 16 bases between. Germline CDR1 KGHDR, CDR2 SFDVKD. The CDR3 runs 14 residues. CDR3 bases: TGTGCCACCAGTGCCCTTGGGACCGACAGGACCCAGTACTTC. Its protein product is CATSALGTDRTQYF.

This clone was detected a few times. The chain links TRBV23-1 to TRBJ2-5; possibly TRBD2 for D (5 bases). TRBV23-1 qualifies as an ORF whose function is uncertain. CDR3 length: 15 residues. Trimming shortened V by 6 bases and J by 1 base, and 15 bases separated the two germline ends. CDR3 coding DNA: TGCGCCAGCAGCCAAGAGGGCAGCTCCCAAGAGACCCAGTACTTC. Its protein is CASSQEGSSQETQYF.

The chain has TRBV5-6 and TRBJ2-3, with 7 bases matching TRBD1. There are 15 residues in the CDR3. Germline V CDR1 and CDR2: SGHDT, YYEEEE. Trimming took 1 base from V and 4 from J; bases not matched to a gene: 6. CDR3 coding DNA: TGTGCCAGCAGCTTGCAGACAGGGTTCCCAGATACGCAGTATTTT. It yields the protein CASSLQTGFPDTQYF.

This chain links TRBV19 with TRBJ1-5; D may be TRBD1 (5 bases). The V gene lost 7 bases and the J gene lost 6 bases, with 10 bases spanning the gap. The CDR3 contains 12 residues. Germline V gene data show CDR1 as LNHDA and CDR2 as SQIVND (reference sequence). CDR3 loop: CASTLGGQPQHF. Here the CDR3 DNA reads TGTGCCAGTACTTTGGGGGGTCAGCCCCAGCATTTT.

A few counts support this clone. The chain couples TRBV2 to TRBJ1-1; a possible D gene is TRBD1 (6 bases). Germline CDR1 and CDR2: SNHLY and FYNNEI. Trimming shortened V by 4 bases and J by 7 bases, and 16 bases separated the two germline ends. The CDR3 contains 14 residues. For the CDR3, the DNA is TGTGCCAGCAGTGTTGTTGGCAGGGGAGATGAAGCTTTCTTT. This translates into CASSVVGRGDEAFF.

This rearrangement joins TRBV7-2 to TRBJ2-3; D might be TRBD2 (6 bases). Germline V lookup: CDR1 SGHTA, CDR2 FQGNSA. The CDR3 extends over 14 amino acids. CDR3 nucleotides: TGTGCTGCGATGGCAACCCCGGGGGCAGATACGCAGTATTTT. It codes for CAAMATPGADTQYF.

The chain combines TRBV6-4 with TRBJ1-1; D is undetermined. The CDR3 spans 14 residues. V lost 6 bases, J lost 0 bases, and 11 bases lay in between. The germline V gene encodes CDR1 MRHNA and CDR2 SNTAGT. The CDR3 here is CASRPTQMNTEAFF. As DNA, the CDR3 is TGTGCCAGCAGACCAACGCAAATGAACACTGAAGCTTTCTTT.

The chain uses TRBV5-4 and TRBJ2-1; D is perhaps TRBD2 (5 bases). V lost 7 bases, J lost 8 bases, and 10 bases lay in between. The CDR3 sequence is 11 residues long. CDR1 and CDR2 (germline): SGHNT, YYREEE (reference sequence). CDR3 sequence reads: CASLGGDEQFF. Here the CDR3 DNA reads TGTGCCAGCCTTGGAGGTGATGAGCAGTTCTTC.

This chain joins TRBV18 and TRBJ1-2; no firm D call. This CDR3 contains 13 residues. Trimming took 3 bases from V and 3 from J, leaving 8 bases between them. Germline lookup yields CDR1 KGHSH and CDR2 LQKENI. The CDR3 DNA is TGTGCCAGCTCACCCCGGAGGGACTATGGCTACACCTTC. This encodes CASSPRRDYGYTF.

The chain has TRBV11-2 and TRBJ2-2; no firm D call. The V end was cut by 1 base, the J end by 2 bases, with 8 bases between. In germline, CDR1 is SGHAT, CDR2 FQNNGV. The CDR3 is made up of 15 amino acids. For the CDR3, the DNA is TGTGCCAGCAGCTTAGGGTTACACAACACCGGGGAGCTGTTTTTT. This sequence encodes CASSLGLHNTGELFF.

This rearrangement joins TRBV4-1 to TRBJ2-1; D is possibly TRBD1 (5 bases). Germline-derived CDR1 and CDR2 are MGHRA and YSYEKL. The CDR3 is 17 amino acids. The V gene lost 0 bases and the J gene lost 7 bases, with 19 bases spanning the gap. CDR3: CASSQEARTLPWNEQFF. CDR3 DNA: TGCGCCAGCAGCCAAGAGGCACGGACACTACCTTGGAATGAGCAGTTCTTC.

The chain recombines TRBV4-3 with TRBJ2-2; D perhaps matches TRBD2 (6 bases). V gave up 3 bases and J gave up 0 bases, with 8 bases separating them. The CDR3 contains 15 residues. Looked up from germline, CDR1 is LGHNA and CDR2 is YSLEER. The CDR3 protein is CASSHSGANTGELFF. CDR3 in DNA: TGCGCCAGCAGCCACTCGGGGGCGAACACCGGGGAGCTGTTTTTT.

This chain links TRBV10-3 with TRBJ1-2, with D possibly being TRBD1 (5 bases). Trimming removed 4 bases at V and 6 bases at J, with 12 bases between. This CDR3 has 13 residues. Germline loops: CDR1 ENHRY, CDR2 SYGVKD. In DNA form, the CDR3 reads TGTGCCATCAGTGTTGGGGGTCAGGATGGCTACACCTTC. This codes for CAISVGGQDGYTF.

The count of this clone is one. The chain links TRBV11-2 to TRBJ1-6; D remains ambiguous. V was shortened by 8 bases and J by 10 bases, with 9 bases between the two germline ends. Looked up from germline, CDR1 is SGHAT and CDR2 is FQNNGV. This CDR3 region has 11 residues. In DNA form, the CDR3 reads TGTGCCAGCTCGGCGGGGTCACCCCTCCACTTT. Amino acids: CASSAGSPLHF.

The DNA of the CDR3 is TGTGCCAGCAGCTTAGAAAGGGGAACGGATTCACCCCTCCACTTT. Its translation is CASSLERGTDSPLHF. This sequence joins TRBV7-2 and TRBJ1-6; perhaps TRBD1 as D (5 bases). The CDR3 runs to 15 residues. CDR1 is SGHTA and CDR2 is FQGNSA in the germline V gene. Trimming cost V 1 base and J 8 bases, with 12 bases left between them.

This chain links TRBV7-9 with TRBJ2-5; D unresolved. The CDR3 is 15 residues long. Germline-derived CDR1 and CDR2 are SEHNR and FQNEAQ (reference sequence). V was cut by 6 bases and J by 5 bases, with 19 bases left in between. CDR3 region: CASSYSTGFRETQYF. The CDR3 bases are TGTGCCAGCAGTTATTCAACGGGTTTTAGGGAGACCCAGTACTTC.